These 17 T cell receptor beta chains were sequenced from one sample in a study of blood T cell repertoires in COVID-19 (TCRdb year 2020). Library construction relied on the immunoSEQ multiplex PCR assay. TCRdb took over this immuneACCESS table, retaining in-frame rearrangements with V and J assigned. Such tables are incomplete; in checked studies, under half of the missing clones stem from an unresolved V gene, and the remainder is unexplained. Across this sample there are about 400,000 clones, with more than 85% seen only once. The top ten hold around 2.9% of the sample. Material for sequencing was peripheral blood. The receptors were sampled from a human donor in a cohort sampled during active COVID-19.

This sequence joins TRBV18 and TRBJ1-2; D call uncertain. The CDR3 length is 17 residues. V lost 0 bases to trimming and J lost 4 bases, with 18 bases between them. CDR1 and CDR2 (germline): KGHSH, LQKENI. CDR3 amino acids: CASSPPERAVYGYGYTF. CDR3 bases: TGTGCCAGCTCACCACCGGAGAGGGCAGTCTACGGCTATGGCTACACCTTC.

The chain has TRBV7-9 and TRBJ2-3; D remains unclear. V lost 11 bases to trimming and J lost 5 bases, with 14 bases between them. This CDR3 contains 12 residues. Germline-derived CDR1 and CDR2 are SEHNR and FQNEAQ (reference sequence). The CDR3 is CASQTLRDTQYF. In nucleotides, the CDR3 is TGTGCCTCACAGACCCTCAGAGATACGCAGTATTTT.

The V and J genes are TRBV3-1 (or the pseudogene TRBV3-2) and TRBJ2-5; TRBD1 matches 9 bases. This CDR3 has 13 amino acids. V was pared by 4 bases and J by 3 bases, with 0 bases of the junction left unmatched. From germline, CDR1 is LGHDT and CDR2 YNNKEL (reference sequence). The CDR3 here is CASSRDREETQYF. CDR3 in DNA: TGTGCCAGCAGCCGGGACAGGGAAGAGACCCAGTACTTC.

This chain links TRBV4-2 with TRBJ2-7, with TRBD1 identical over 7 bases. This CDR3 has 17 residues. The ends lost 1 base at V and 5 bases at J; junction bases unmatched: 14. The germline gives CDR1 LGHNA, CDR2 YNFKEQ. The CDR3, as DNA: TGTGCCAGCAGCCAAGGAGCCCCAGGGGGAACGGGGAACGAGCAGTACTTC. It codes for CASSQGAPGGTGNEQYF.

The chain recombines TRBV4-2 with TRBJ1-2; TRBD1 aligns across 7 bases. J was trimmed by 7 bases and V by 8 bases; bases with no gene match: 22. The CDR3 length is 17 residues. CDR1 and CDR2 from the germline V gene are LGHNA and YNFKEQ. The DNA of the CDR3 is TGTGCCAGCGGACACGAAGGGACAGTGGAGGATAACGGTGGCTACACCTTC. It encodes CASGHEGTVEDNGGYTF.

The V and J genes are TRBV5-6 and TRBJ1-2; 8 bases agree with TRBD1. Germline V gives CDR1 SGHDT, CDR2 YYEEEE. Trimming took 6 bases from V and 6 from J; bases not matched to a gene: 13. The CDR3 extends over 15 amino acids. CDR3 sequence reads: CASKRPPGQDHGYTF. CDR3 nucleotides: TGTGCCAGCAAACGACCCCCGGGACAGGATCATGGCTACACCTTC.

The gene calls are TRBV29-1 and TRBJ1-2; 12 bases are shared with TRBD1. The CDR3 sequence is 15 residues long. V shed 1 base and J 8 bases; nucleotides not matched to a gene: 8. The V gene's germline CDR1 is SQVTM and CDR2 ANQGSEA. Written as DNA, the CDR3 is TGCAGCGTTGAAGGGGACAGGGGGCTGGCGGGCGGCTACACCTTC. Translation gives CSVEGDRGLAGGYTF.

The chain couples TRBV3-1 (or the pseudogene TRBV3-2) to TRBJ2-3, with TRBD1 matching over 8 bases. J was trimmed by 0 bases and V by 0 bases; bases with no gene match: 8. Germline CDR1 and CDR2: LGHDT and YNNKEL (reference sequence). The CDR3 contains 18 residues. The CDR3 DNA reads TGTGCCAGCAGCCAAGATGGACAGGGCGGGCGAAGCACAGATACGCAGTATTTT. It yields the protein CASSQDGQGGRSTDTQYF.

A single count supports this clone. This sequence joins TRBV11-2 and TRBJ2-3; TRBD2 might be the D (6 bases). Deletions cut 5 bases from V and 8 bases from J, with 20 bases between. In germline, CDR1 is SGHAT, CDR2 FQNNGV. The CDR3 has 15 residues. In DNA form, the CDR3 reads TGTGCCAGCAGCGTGACTAGGAATGAAGCGACTACGCAGTATTTT. This codes for CASSVTRNEATTQYF.

The chain couples TRBV19 to TRBJ1-4; D is uncertain. The germline V gene has CDR1 LNHDA and CDR2 SQIVND (reference sequence). This CDR3 is 14 amino acids long. V shed 3 bases and J shed 4 bases, with 9 bases lying between them. CDR3 sequence (DNA): TGTGCCAGTAGTATTGGCAGGATTAATGAAAAACTGTTTTTT. Translated, it gives CASSIGRINEKLFF.

This clone appeared once. The chain links TRBV10-1 to TRBJ2-7, with 7 bases lining up with TRBD2. This CDR3 has 16 amino acids. CDR1 and CDR2 (germline): WNHNN, SYGVQD (reference sequence). Trimming cost V 0 bases and J 7 bases; bases outside gene matches: 12. The CDR3 DNA reads TGCGCCAGCAGTGAGTCGCGGGCTAGCGGCCTCCTGGAGCAGTACTTC. Translated, it gives CASSESRASGLLEQYF.

The chain has TRBV14 and TRBJ2-7; TRBD1 aligns across 7 bases. The CDR3 extends over 15 amino acids. V gave up 2 bases and J gave up 2 bases; unmatched junction bases: 6. The germline V gene has CDR1 SGHDN and CDR2 FVKESK. This CDR3 reads CASSQLDRATYEQYF. The CDR3 bases are TGTGCCAGCAGCCAACTCGACAGGGCCACCTACGAGCAGTACTTC. The full variable domain, in which reference TRBV14 and TRBJ2-7 provide the parts outside the CDR3, is EAGVTQFPSHSVIEKGQTVTLRCDPISGHDNLYWYRRVMGKEIKFLLHFVKESKQDESGMPNNRFLAERTGGTYSTLKVQPAELEDSGVYFCASSQLDRATYEQYFGPGTRLTVT.

The V gene is TRBV5-1, the J gene TRBJ2-7; 7 nucleotides match TRBD1. V dropped 2 bases and J dropped 1; count of bases not matched to a gene: 6. This CDR3 region has 15 residues. CDR1 SGHRS and CDR2 YFSETQ come from the germline V gene. CDR3 residues: CASSFGGGQSYEQYF. CDR3 nucleotide sequence: TGCGCCAGCAGCTTTGGTGGGGGACAGTCCTACGAGCAGTACTTC.

This chain joins TRBV3-1 (or the pseudogene TRBV3-2) and TRBJ1-2; 12 bases line up with TRBD1. The CDR3 covers 15 residues. Germline trimming cut 2 bases from V and 8 bases from J; bases unmatched to any gene: 6. CDR1 is LGHDT and CDR2 is YNNKEL in the germline V gene (reference sequence). CDR3 amino acids: CASSQQGQGAGGYTF. The DNA for the CDR3 is TGTGCCAGCAGCCAACAGGGACAGGGGGCGGGAGGCTACACCTTC.

The chain links TRBV11-1 to TRBJ2-3; 8 positions match TRBD2. Germline values: CDR1 SGHAT, CDR2 FQDESV (reference sequence). The trim removed 4 bases at V and 7 bases at J, leaving 7 bases unmatched. The CDR3 has 14 amino acids. The chain's CDR3 is CASSWGAGGNTQYF. The DNA of the CDR3 is TGTGCCAGCAGCTGGGGCGCGGGGGGAAATACGCAGTATTTT.

This clone was counted once. The V gene is TRBV5-6, the J gene TRBJ1-2, with a tentative D call TRBD1 (6 bases). The V gene lost 4 bases and the J gene lost 5 bases, with 9 bases spanning the gap. The CDR3 is 12 amino acids. Germline CDR1 and CDR2: SGHDT and YYEEEE. CDR3 amino acids: CASSPGQYGYTF. For the CDR3, the DNA is TGTGCCAGCAGCCCCGGACAGTATGGCTACACCTTC.

The chain joins TRBV11-3 to TRBJ2-3, with 9 bases that match TRBD2. From germline, CDR1 is SGHNT and CDR2 YENEEA. J gave up 0 bases and V 3 bases, and 7 bases lay outside the gene matches. The CDR3 is 17 residues long. The CDR3 protein is CASSFGAGGGSTDTQYF. The CDR3 coding sequence is TGTGCCAGCAGCTTCGGGGCGGGAGGGGGGAGCACAGATACGCAGTATTTT.